This entry lists 21 T cell receptor beta chains sequenced from one sample in a study of blood T cell repertoires in COVID-19. Produced via immunoSEQ multiplex PCR; TCRdb's table is partial and in-frame only. The table includes a few hundred thousand clones, about nine tenths detected once. Sequencing was carried out using peripheral blood. The origin of the receptors is a man aged 50 to 60 with active or convalescent COVID-19.

This chain uses TRBV30 with TRBJ1-6, with no clear D. V gave up 0 bases and J gave up 9 bases, with 3 bases separating them. CDR1 is GTSNPN and CDR2 is SVGIG in the germline V gene (reference sequence). This CDR3 spans 11 amino acids. CDR3 sequence (DNA): TGTGCCTGGAGTGTAGCTTCACCCCTCCACTTT. Its translation: CAWSVASPLHF. The full variable domain, in which reference TRBV30 and TRBJ1-6 provide the parts outside the CDR3, is SQTIHQWPATLVQPVGSPLSLECTVEGTSNPNLYWYRQAAGRGLQLLFYSVGIGQISSEVPQNLSASRPQDRQFILSSKKLLLSDSGFYLCAWSVASPLHFGNGTRLTVT.

The rearrangement links TRBV18 to TRBJ1-4; D unresolved. V dropped 3 bases and J dropped 0 bases, with 17 bases sitting between them. Germline V lookup: CDR1 KGHSH, CDR2 LQKENI. The CDR3 runs 18 residues. This CDR3 reads CASSPDGPMGATNEKLFF. CDR3 in DNA: TGTGCCAGCTCACCGGACGGACCCATGGGAGCAACTAATGAAAAACTGTTTTTT.

CDR3: CAFAGTGSGEQYF. The CDR3 region has the DNA TGTGCCTTTGCCGGGACAGGGTCGGGCGAGCAGTACTTC. The genes are TRBV28 and TRBJ2-7, with 9 bases that match TRBD1. V lost 11 bases and J lost 6; bases outside the gene matches: 11. CDR3 size: 13 residues. Germline lookup yields CDR1 MDHEN and CDR2 SYDVKM.

The genes are TRBV2 and TRBJ1-4; possibly TRBD1 for D (5 bases). The V and J ends lost 3 bases and 8 bases respectively, with 13 bases between them. Germline V lookup: CDR1 SNHLY, CDR2 FYNNEI. This CDR3 contains 14 residues. The CDR3 coding sequence is TGTGCCAGCAGTGAGCAGGGAGGGAACGAAAAACTGTTTTTT. As protein: CASSEQGGNEKLFF.

This chain uses TRBV30 with TRBJ2-7; no clear D gene. Germline CDR1 is GTSNPN and CDR2 is SVGIG (reference sequence). The CDR3 spans 14 residues. The germline V and J ends were trimmed by 5 bases and 2 bases, with 16 bases remaining between them. In nucleotides, the CDR3 is TGTGCCTGGGAGAGTAAGAGCCTCACCTACGAGCAGTACTTC. Protein: CAWESKSLTYEQYF. The full variable domain, its missing parts supplied by reference TRBV30 and TRBJ2-7, is SQTIHQWPATLVQPVGSPLSLECTVEGTSNPNLYWYRQAAGRGLQLLFYSVGIGQISSEVPQNLSASRPQDRQFILSSKKLLLSDSGFYLCAWESKSLTYEQYFGPGTRLTVT.

The chain carries TRBV10-3 and TRBJ2-7; 10 nucleotides line up with TRBD2. After removal of 4 bases from V and 5 bases from J, the junction contained 11 bases not matched to a gene. The germline V gene has CDR1 ENHRY and CDR2 SYGVKD. The CDR3 runs 16 residues. The CDR3 DNA follows: TGTGCCATCAGTGCCACCCCTAGCGGGAGAGCCAACGAGCAGTACTTC. This codes for CAISATPSGRANEQYF.

CDR3 bases: TGTGCCAGCAGTTTAACAGCGGGGGGTTACAATGAGCAGTTCTTC. Its translation is CASSLTAGGYNEQFF. This chain uses TRBV27 with TRBJ2-1; TRBD2 aligns across 9 bases. The germline V gene has CDR1 MNHEY and CDR2 SMNVEV (reference sequence). The CDR3 is 15 amino acids. V shed 2 bases, J shed 4 bases, and the junction held 3 bases outside the gene matches.

This clone was detected a few times. The J gene is TRBJ2-7, the V gene TRBV7-7; TRBD2 matches 9 bases. With V trimmed by 4 bases and J by 2 bases, 12 bases remained unmatched. The CDR3 consists of 17 residues. Germline loops: CDR1 SSHAT, CDR2 FNYEAQ (reference sequence). The CDR3 bases are TGTGCCAGCAGCTCAACTTTAAAGGGACTAGCTACCTACGAGCAGTACTTC. Encoded protein: CASSSTLKGLATYEQYF.

The chain combines TRBV9 with TRBJ1-4; 11 bases map to TRBD1. Unmatched junction bases numbered 9, after V lost 0 bases and J lost 8 bases. The CDR3 runs 17 residues. In germline, CDR1 is SGDLS, CDR2 YYNGEE. CDR3 sequence (DNA): TGTGCCAGCAGCGTAGGGACAGGGGGCGTCGGTGAGGAAAAACTGTTTTTT. Amino acids: CASSVGTGGVGEEKLFF.

The chain has TRBV7-8 and TRBJ2-7, with 9 bases aligning to TRBD1. With V trimmed by 5 bases and J by 0 bases, 11 bases remained unmatched. The CDR3 spans 17 residues. Germline V gene sequence: CDR1 SGHVS, CDR2 FQNEAQ. The CDR3 DNA reads as TGTGCCAGCAGCCGGGACAGGGCTCAGGGGACCTCCTACGAGCAGTACTTC. It is translated as CASSRDRAQGTSYEQYF.

The V call is TRBV28, the J call TRBJ1-1; 7 nucleotides agree with TRBD1. The CDR3 extends over 15 amino acids. The junction had 10 bases not matched to a gene; V was cut back by 5 bases and J by 4 bases. The germline gives CDR1 MDHEN, CDR2 SYDVKM. The DNA of the CDR3 is TGTGCCAGCAGTCCTTTGACAGGGCATATCACTGAAGCTTTCTTT. It specifies CASSPLTGHITEAFF.

This clone was observed once. The gene calls are TRBV5-1 and TRBJ1-1; D is perhaps TRBD1 (5 bases). The ends were cut back, 3 bases at V and 1 base at J, with 10 bases in the middle. Per the germline V gene, CDR1 is SGHRS and CDR2 is YFSETQ. The CDR3 is 14 residues long. CDR3: CASSSTTANTEAFF. CDR3 in DNA: TGCGCCAGCAGCTCTACGACAGCGAACACTGAAGCTTTCTTT.

The chain combines TRBV6-4 with TRBJ1-2, with D tentatively TRBD1 (6 bases). CDR1 and CDR2 (germline): MRHNA, SNTAGT. This CDR3 spans 14 amino acids. V shed 4 bases and J shed 4 bases, with 13 bases lying between them. CDR3 DNA: TGTGCCAGCAGTGTCGGGGGGCTCGGCTATGGCTACACCTTC. Its protein product is CASSVGGLGYGYTF.

CDR3 residues: CASSQTPQGYGYTF. In DNA, the CDR3 is TGTGCCAGCAGCCAAACTCCTCAGGGGTATGGCTACACCTTC. This chain uses TRBV3-1 (or the pseudogene TRBV3-2) with TRBJ1-2, with TRBD1 as a possible D gene (6 bases). The CDR3 is 14 amino acids. V was trimmed by 2 bases and J by 5 bases, leaving 12 bases between them. CDR1 and CDR2 (germline): LGHDT, YNNKEL (reference sequence).

The chain employs TRBV7-9 and TRBJ1-4; D remains ambiguous. This CDR3 is 16 amino acids long. V lost 2 bases and J lost 1, with 11 bases in between. The germline CDR1 and CDR2 sequences are SEHNR and FQNEAQ (reference sequence). Here the CDR3 reads CASSLISGRTNEKLFF. The CDR3 DNA is TGTGCCAGCAGCTTAATATCTGGGAGAACTAATGAAAAACTGTTTTTT. The variable domain in full, with the rest retrieved from reference TRBV7-9 and TRBJ1-4, is DTGVSQNPRHKITKRGQNVTFRCDPISEHNRLYWYRQTLGQGPEFLTYFQNEAQLEKSRLLSDRFSAERPKGSFSTLEIQRTEQGDSAMYLCASSLISGRTNEKLFFGSGTQLSVL.

This rearrangement joins TRBV7-9 to TRBJ1-4, with TRBD1 identical over 7 bases. The CDR3 spans 13 residues. Germline assignment: CDR1 SEHNR and CDR2 FQNEAQ (reference sequence). The junction had 3 bases not matched to a gene; V was cut back by 7 bases and J by 4 bases. The CDR3 region has the DNA TGTGCCAGCACCGGGACAGATAATGAAAAACTGTTTTTT. Translation gives CASTGTDNEKLFF.

V usage is TRBV12-3 or TRBV12-4 and J usage is TRBJ1-6, with 7 bases matching TRBD1. There are 13 residues in the CDR3. The junction had 6 bases not matched to a gene; V was cut back by 10 bases and J by 6 bases. The CDR3 DNA reads TGTGCCACCAGGACAGGAATTAATTCACCCCTCCACTTT. Protein product: CATRTGINSPLHF.

The chain employs TRBV7-9 and TRBJ2-7, with D uncertain. With 5 bases removed from V and 5 bases from J, the gap between germline ends came to 10 bases. CDR1 SEHNR and CDR2 FQNEAQ come from the germline V gene (reference sequence). The CDR3 spans 12 residues. The CDR3 DNA reads TGTGCCAGCAGCCCCGTAGCCCACGAGCAGTACTTC. Protein product: CASSPVAHEQYF.

On this clone: Other DNA variants within this sample encode the same CDR3. The CDR3 sequence is CASSLDRGREKLFF. CDR3 sequence (DNA): TGTGCCAGCAGTCTGGACAGGGGGCGGGAAAAACTGTTTTTT. J is TRBJ1-4 and V is TRBV28, with 11 bases aligning to TRBD1. The V segment lost 5 bases and the J segment 8 bases; nucleotides outside the gene matches: 4. The CDR3 contains 14 residues. Germline lookup yields CDR1 MDHEN and CDR2 SYDVKM.

V usage is TRBV6-5 and J usage is TRBJ1-1, with no clear D. Germline CDR1 and CDR2: MNHEY and SVGAGI. The CDR3 is made up of 15 amino acids. V lost 2 bases and J lost 1, with 11 bases in between. Written as DNA, the CDR3 is TGTGCCAGCAGTTACAACCCTACAGAGAACACTGAAGCTTTCTTT. As protein: CASSYNPTENTEAFF.

This sequence joins TRBV5-4 and TRBJ2-4, with D tentatively TRBD2 (6 bases). The CDR3 is 15 amino acids. In germline, CDR1 is SGHNT, CDR2 YYREEE (reference sequence). V was shortened by 4 bases and J by 7 bases, with 18 bases between the two germline ends. CDR3 protein: CASSEGLPGGNIQYF. DNA of the CDR3: TGTGCCAGCAGCGAGGGACTCCCAGGAGGGAACATTCAGTACTTC.